This paragraph reports one T cell receptor beta chain. This clonotype was observed a handful of times. The specificity of this receptor is unknown. Base qualities were left out, and no much larger clone turns up one base away. This entry is derived from a study of identical twins (dated by TCRdb to 2015 to 2016). With regard to the full study: TCR alpha and beta repertoires from monozygotic twins, unrelated adults of various ages and cord blood were deep-sequenced to test whether fetal clonotypes persist. To rule out contamination, the twin experiments were replicated at different times with different library preparation protocols.

Every donor in the study was a healthy Caucasian. Three pairs of female monozygotic twins, all aged about 18 to 30 years, were included in the twin cohort. Positive isolation kits from Invitrogen were used to isolate CD4+ and CD8+ T cell populations. General study outcomes and caveats: Conclusions relied on cross-sectional statistical analysis, since the same donors could not be followed over many years. Fewer insertions were carried by abundant cord blood beta clonotypes; a weaker similar trend was observed in young adult naive repertoires, while no such trend was observed in memory repertoires. The excess sharing between twins in beta out-of-frame sequences was weaker because fewer shared sequences reduced the signal-to-noise ratio. Compared with coincidental sharing between unrelated individuals, out-of-frame TCR alpha sequences shared between twins had an excess of sequences with low generation probability. Out-of-frame TCR alpha sharing in monozygotic twins was systematically underestimated by recombination models, whereas sharing between unrelated individuals was in agreement with the recombination models. Invariant T cells such as MAIT and iNKT could partly confound zero-insertion analyses, though diverse VJ usage argued against this for most clonotypes.

CDR1 and CDR2, looked up from the germline V gene (reference sequence), are DFQATT and SNEGSKA. From the cysteine through the phenylalanine, the CDR3 covers 13 amino acids. Kept here is only the CDR3 DNA, which spans 39 bases and is read in frame from base 1. After removal of 0 bases from V and 7 bases from J, the junction retains 4 bases not matched to a gene. The receptor library was made with 5' RACE. Reads for this sample came from an Illumina HiSeq 2000. A universal primer binding site was added through template switching, and the final cDNA carried a unique molecular identifier so that TCR cDNA molecules could be counted accurately. First-strand cDNA for TCR alpha and beta chains was synthesized from specific primers in the conserved constant-segment region. To control for contamination, every cDNA library carried two barcodes: a SMART-Mk sample barcode plus Illumina barcodes. Two successive PCR steps introduced TruSeq adapter sequences along with Illumina sample barcodes. Sequencing of the TCR alpha and beta cDNA libraries was done on the Illumina HiSeq platform using custom primers. In the source study's methods: Raw reads were processed with MiGEC to extract unique molecular identifiers, and MiXCR was used to determine CDR3 positions. For each individual, recombination models were inferred using an EM algorithm with the repgenHMM and IGoR tools. Shared clonotype analysis was performed with the tcR package in R, normalizing sharing by the product of cloneset sizes. To study raw recombination without the effects of thymic and clonal selection, out-of-frame nonproductive sequences were analyzed. TCRdb trimmed public reads at Q25 via fastp, called clones via MiXCR and kept in-frame beta chains. CDR3 protein duplicates are merged, each entry listing the most common genes and DNA. What appears here as the V and J calls and clone size reflects TCRdb's work, not the paper's. This sample gives more than 400,000 distinct CDR3 sequences in total; approximately 14% of them show up just once. Roughly 0.46% of the sample comes from the top ten.

These data were likewise used in another study, on yellow fever vaccine responses in identical twins. The second study's authors report: According to the authors, the vaccine-induced T cell response in identical twins seemed to be partly convergent and partly specific to each individual. Focusing on identical twins, the study followed the T cell clones that responded to the vaccine, and did so with precision.

This clonotype was obtained from a woman aged 18-35 years in good health. The sequence joins TRBV20-1 to TRBJ2-5; 8 nucleotides in the junction match TRBD2. Sequences were obtained from CD4+ T cells sorted from blood. For the CDR3, the sequence is CSARDGAGGTQYF. The bases are TGCAGTGCTAGAGATGGGGCGGGAGGGACCCAGTACTTC.